This T cell receptor (beta chain) is drawn from a study of CD8+ T cells in alopecia areata. The overall study: Those patients who were treated received oral tofacitinib, which was given at 5 to 10 mg twice daily for moderate-to-severe alopecia areata. Severity among treated patients was scored by the percentage of scalp area affected.

Extraction and reverse transcription of RNA yielded cDNA as the sequencing template. Some clones are missing from TCRdb's copy, which holds only in-frame ones; the method was immunoSEQ multiplex PCR. The sample carries more than 150,000 clones, around 60% recorded once. Treatment reported: oral pan-JAK inhibitor, 5-10 mg twice daily. The sequence came from a human donor with alopecia areata. Sequenced material: CD8+ T cells sorted from blood, taken at week 24, from a patient treated with tofacitinib.

The CDR3 coding sequence is TGTGCCAGCAGTAGGACAGGGTCTTACTCTGGCTACACCTTC. Its protein product is CASSRTGSYSGYTF. The chain employs TRBV27 and TRBJ1-2, with 8 bases matching TRBD1. V lost 5 bases and J lost 7; bases outside the gene matches: 9. Germline assignment: CDR1 MNHEY and CDR2 SMNVEV (reference sequence). CDR3 length: 14 residues.